This T cell receptor (beta chain) was obtained from a study of Tregs in tolerant kidney transplant recipients. Notes on this clone: The antigen remains unidentified. Sequencing ends 3 residues short of the CDR3 end; the germline J gene provides the rest.

Study outcomes and limitations: Few patients were studied, so findings need validation in larger groups. Expanding Tregs on activated donor B cells appeared to best identify donor-specific TCRbeta clones.

Related graft donors supplied nonmyeloablative bone marrow transplants, and mixed chimerism was transient. Unstimulated Tregs (CD4+CD25+CD127-) and CD4+CD25- non-Tregs were sorted from PBMCs. CDR1 and CDR2 from the germline V gene are DFQATT and SNEGSKA (reference sequence). The length of the CDR3 is 13 residues. V dropped 3 bases and J dropped 7; count of bases not matched to a gene: 5. Using immunoSEQ multiplex PCR, the repertoire was profiled, and TCRdb retains in-frame clones only, with some absent. The ten most abundant clones cover 5.5% to 6.5% of a sample with more than 6,000 clones. The receptor comes from a human patient who received a combined kidney and bone marrow transplant. Some T cells may have come from the graft donor. The material sequenced was CD4+ T cells from blood (PBMCs), taken 6 months after the transplant. The V gene is TRBV20-1, the J gene TRBJ2-1; 8 bases are a match to TRBD2. CDR3 sequence reads: CSASSGEGNEQFF. The covered CDR3 bases are TGCAGTGCTAGTAGCGGGGAGGGGAATGAG.